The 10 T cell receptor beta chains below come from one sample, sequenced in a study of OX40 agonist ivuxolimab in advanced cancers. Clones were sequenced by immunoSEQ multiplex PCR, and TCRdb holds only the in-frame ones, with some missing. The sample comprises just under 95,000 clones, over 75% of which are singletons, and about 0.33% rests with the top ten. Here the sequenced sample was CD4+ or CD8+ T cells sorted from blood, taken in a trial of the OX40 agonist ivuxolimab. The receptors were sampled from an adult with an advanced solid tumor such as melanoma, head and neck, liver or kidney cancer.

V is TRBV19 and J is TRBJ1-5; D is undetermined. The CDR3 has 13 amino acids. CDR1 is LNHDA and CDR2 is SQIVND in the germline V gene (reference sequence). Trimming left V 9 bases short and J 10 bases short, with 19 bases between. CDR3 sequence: CASAEEASRPQHF. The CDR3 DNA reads TGTGCCAGCGCGGAAGAGGCTTCCAGACCCCAGCATTTT. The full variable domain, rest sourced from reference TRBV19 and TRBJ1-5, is DGGITQSPKYLFRKEGQNVTLSCEQNLNHDAMYWYRQDPGQGLRLIYYSQIVNDFQKGDIAEGYSVSREKKESFPLTVTSAQKNPTAFYLCASAEEASRPQHFGDGTRLSIL.

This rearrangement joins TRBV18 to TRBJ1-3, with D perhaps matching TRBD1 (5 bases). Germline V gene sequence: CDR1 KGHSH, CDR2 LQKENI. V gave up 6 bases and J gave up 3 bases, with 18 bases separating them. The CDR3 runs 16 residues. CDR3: CASSSLPIQGGNTIYF. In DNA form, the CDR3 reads TGTGCCAGCTCGTCCTTACCAATTCAGGGTGGAAACACCATATATTTT.

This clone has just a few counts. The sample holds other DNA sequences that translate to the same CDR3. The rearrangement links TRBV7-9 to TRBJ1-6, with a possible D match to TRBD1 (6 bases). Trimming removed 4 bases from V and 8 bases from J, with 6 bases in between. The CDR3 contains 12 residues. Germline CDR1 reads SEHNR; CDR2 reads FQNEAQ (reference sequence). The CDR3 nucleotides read TGTGCCAGCAGCTCAGGGGATTCACCCCTCCACTTT. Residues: CASSSGDSPLHF. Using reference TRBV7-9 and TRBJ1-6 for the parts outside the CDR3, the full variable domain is DTGVSQNPRHKITKRGQNVTFRCDPISEHNRLYWYRQTLGQGPEFLTYFQNEAQLEKSRLLSDRFSAERPKGSFSTLEIQRTEQGDSAMYLCASSSGDSPLHFGNGTRLTVT.

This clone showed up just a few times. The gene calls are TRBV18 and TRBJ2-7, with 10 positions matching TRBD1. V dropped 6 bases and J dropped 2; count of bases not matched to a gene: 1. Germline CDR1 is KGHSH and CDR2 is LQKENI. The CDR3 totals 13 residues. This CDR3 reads CASSGQGTYEQYF. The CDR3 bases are TGTGCCAGCTCGGGACAGGGGACCTACGAGCAGTACTTC. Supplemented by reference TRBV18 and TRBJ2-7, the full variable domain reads NAGVMQNPRHLVRRRGQEARLRCSPMKGHSHVYWYRQLPEEGLKFMVYLQKENIIDESGMPKERFSAEFPKEGPSILRIQQVVRGDSAAYFCASSGQGTYEQYFGPGTRLTVT.

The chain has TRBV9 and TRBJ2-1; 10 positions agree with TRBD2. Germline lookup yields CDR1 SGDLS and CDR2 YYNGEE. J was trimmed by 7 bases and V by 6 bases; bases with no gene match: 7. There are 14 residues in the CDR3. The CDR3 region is CASMPPGLANEQFF. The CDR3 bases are TGTGCCAGCATGCCCCCGGGACTAGCGAATGAGCAGTTCTTC.

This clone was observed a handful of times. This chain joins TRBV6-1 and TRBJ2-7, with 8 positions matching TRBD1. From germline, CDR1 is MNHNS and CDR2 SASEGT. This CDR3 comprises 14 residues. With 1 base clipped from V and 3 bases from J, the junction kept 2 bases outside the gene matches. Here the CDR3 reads CASSEGRGLYEQYF. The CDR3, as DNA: TGTGCCAGCAGTGAAGGCAGGGGGCTCTACGAGCAGTACTTC.

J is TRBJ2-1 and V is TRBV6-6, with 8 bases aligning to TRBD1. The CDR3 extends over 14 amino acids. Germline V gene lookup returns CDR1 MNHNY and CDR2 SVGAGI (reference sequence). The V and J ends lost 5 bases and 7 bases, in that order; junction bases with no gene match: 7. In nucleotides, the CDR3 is TGTGCCAGCAGTCCAAGACAGGGGAGGAATGAGCAGTTCTTC. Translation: CASSPRQGRNEQFF.

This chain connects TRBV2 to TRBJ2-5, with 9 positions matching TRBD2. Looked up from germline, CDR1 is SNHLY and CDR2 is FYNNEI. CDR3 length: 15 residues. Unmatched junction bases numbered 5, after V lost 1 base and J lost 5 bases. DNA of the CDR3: TGTGCCAGCAGTGAAGGGGCGGGGGGGCTTGAGACCCAGTACTTC. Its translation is CASSEGAGGLETQYF.

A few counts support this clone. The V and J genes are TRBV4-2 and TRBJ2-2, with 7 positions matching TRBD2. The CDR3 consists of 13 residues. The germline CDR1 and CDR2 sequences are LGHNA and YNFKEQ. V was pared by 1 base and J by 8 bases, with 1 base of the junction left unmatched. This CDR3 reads CASSQGGGGELFF. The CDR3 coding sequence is TGTGCCAGCAGCCAAGGGGGGGGAGGGGAGCTGTTTTTT.

This CDR3 reads CASSQDSGRGSGNTIYF. CDR3 sequence (DNA): TGTGCCAGCAGCCAAGATAGTGGTAGGGGAAGTGGAAACACCATATATTTT. The gene calls are TRBV4-2 and TRBJ1-3, with D maybe TRBD1 (5 bases). Germline V gene sequence: CDR1 LGHNA, CDR2 YNFKEQ. Trimming stripped 0 bases from V and 3 bases from J, with 15 bases between. The CDR3 length is 17 residues.